This T cell receptor beta chain was obtained from a study of OX40 agonist ivuxolimab in advanced cancers. As for the study in general: Earlier anti-PD-1, anti-PD-L1 or anti-CTLA-4 therapy was permitted; over 35% had received some. The study reported partial responses in three patients: one hepatocellular carcinoma, two cutaneous melanoma. Overall study results and limits: Specificity for antigen went undetermined in the expanded peripheral T cells.

The CDR3 is 14 residues long. V trimming: 8 bases; J trimming: 4 bases; junction bases outside the gene matches: 10. CDR1 and CDR2 (germline): MDHEN, SYDVKM. Libraries were prepared by immunoSEQ multiplex PCR; TCRdb keeps only in-frame clonotypes and omits some of them. The sample gives about 130,000 clones, 85% to 95% of which show up once; 1% is in the top ten. Points on this clone: Its antigen is unknown.

This clonotype was obtained from an adult with an advanced solid tumor such as melanoma, head and neck, liver or kidney cancer. The chain recombines TRBV28 with TRBJ1-1, with TRBD1 matching 7 bases. The sample in question was CD4+ or CD8+ T cells sorted from blood, obtained in a trial of the OX40 agonist ivuxolimab. The chain's CDR3 is CASCTGVLGTEAFF. Written as DNA, the CDR3 is TGTGCCAGCTGCACAGGGGTGTTGGGCACTGAAGCTTTCTTT.